The entry below describes one T cell receptor (beta chain). Profiled with immunoSEQ multiplex PCR; TCRdb holds only in-frame clones, not every one. The repertoire holds some 56,000 clones, with more than 90% as singletons. The record originates from a study of technical replicates of blood from several donors. Sequencing was done on a sample of PBMCs. The origin of this receptor is a human donor in good health. Some clones in this sample may be carry-over from other donors' samples.

CDR3: CASSLAPGGDSREQYF. CDR3 DNA sequence: TGTGCCAGCAGCTTAGCGCCGGGCGGGGACTCACGCGAGCAGTACTTC. V gene TRBV7-9 combines with J gene TRBJ2-7, with D tentatively TRBD2 (6 bases). Germline V gene data show CDR1 as SEHNR and CDR2 as FQNEAQ (reference sequence). CDR3 length: 16 amino acids. Deletions cut 0 bases from V and 6 bases from J, with 18 bases between.